A selection of T cell receptor beta chains follows, all from one sample in a study of cytomegalovirus exposure and HLA in healthy donors. Repertoires were generated with immunoSEQ multiplex PCR, while TCRdb's copy carries only in-frame clones and drops some. The sample lists 150,000 to 200,000 clones; 75% were seen once. The sequenced material came from PBMCs. The source is a woman in her thirties or forties in good health and CMV-seropositive. Each CDR3 is given with its conserved first and last residue. A D gene is named only where the DNA matches it firmly. Size is omitted from some rows. Given values are once, few, many or a class for expanded clones.

j_call | clone_size | v_call | d_call | cdr3_aa | cdr3_nt
TRBJ1-1 | - | TRBV7-3 | - | CASSNPGGNTEAFF | TGTGCCAGCAGCAACCCGGGGGGGAACACTGAAGCTTTCTTT
TRBJ2-5 | once | TRBV6-6 | TRBD2 | CASSGTSGRAQETQYF | TGTGCCAGCTCAGGGACTAGCGGGAGGGCCCAAGAGACCCAGTACTTC
TRBJ1-2 | - | TRBV7-9 | TRBD1 | CASSSTDRVGYTF | TGTGCCAGCAGCTCGACCGACAGGGTTGGCTACACCTTC
TRBJ2-7 | - | TRBV7-9 | TRBD2 | CASSPGEGRAYEQYF | TGTGCCAGCAGCCCGGGGGAGGGTAGGGCCTACGAGCAGTACTTC
TRBJ2-1 | once | TRBV27 | - | CASSLIQNSYNEQFF | TGTGCCAGCAGTTTAATCCAGAACTCCTACAATGAGCAGTTCTTC
TRBJ2-7 | - | TRBV15 | - | CATRGTGTYEQYF | TGTGCCACCCGGGGGACCGGCACCTACGAGCAGTACTTC
TRBJ1-1 | - | TRBV6-1 | - | CASSGRGNTEAFF | TGTGCCAGCAGTGGAAGGGGGAACACTGAAGCTTTCTTT
TRBJ2-3 | few | TRBV7-8 | - | CASSLPGDTQYF | TGTGCCAGCAGCTTACCGGGGGATACGCAGTATTTT
TRBJ2-3 | - | TRBV4-2 | - | CATLRTGTDTQYF | TGTGCCACCTTGAGGACTGGCACAGATACGCAGTATTTT
TRBJ1-4 | - | TRBV7-9 | - | CASSLSRAANEKLFF | TGTGCCAGCAGCTTAAGCAGGGCGGCTAATGAAAAACTGTTTTTT
TRBJ2-7 | - | TRBV5-4 | - | CASSPPGGGDVSYEQYF | TGTGCCAGCAGCCCACCCGGTGGAGGGGATGTCTCCTACGAGCAGTACTTC
TRBJ2-7 | once | TRBV11-2 | TRBD2 | CASSQLAGGPYEQYF | TGTGCCAGCAGCCAACTAGCGGGCGGACCCTACGAGCAGTACTTC
TRBJ2-7 | few | TRBV7-9 | TRBD2 | CASSASNAGGDLHEQYF | TGTGCCAGCAGCGCTTCGAACGCGGGAGGGGATCTCCACGAGCAGTACTTC
TRBJ2-3 | - | TRBV7-3 | - | CASSSTSQQLSTDTQYF | TGTGCCAGCAGCTCTACTAGCCAACAACTGAGCACAGATACGCAGTATTTT
TRBJ2-3 | - | TRBV15 | - | CATSRDRGSADTQYF | TGTGCCACCAGCAGAGATCGTGGGAGCGCAGATACGCAGTATTTT
TRBJ2-7 | few | TRBV5-1 | TRBD2 | CASSLASSGAYEQYF | TGCGCCAGCAGCTTGGCGTCTAGCGGGGCCTACGAGCAGTACTTC
TRBJ2-2 | - | TRBV4-1 | TRBD2 | CASSQPTSGRSTGELFF | TGCGCCAGCAGCCAACCTACTAGCGGGAGGAGTACCGGGGAGCTGTTTTTT
TRBJ2-1 | - | TRBV9 | - | CASSRDVGGIPYNEQFF | TGTGCCAGCAGCCGAGACGTCGGCGGGATCCCCTACAATGAGCAGTTCTTC
TRBJ1-3 | - | TRBV9 | TRBD1 | CASSVHDRGTSGNTIYF | TGTGCCAGCAGCGTCCATGACAGGGGGACCTCTGGAAACACCATATATTTT
TRBJ2-2 | - | TRBV10-2 | TRBD2 | CASNGLAGGGTGELFF | TGCGCCAGCAATGGACTAGCGGGAGGAGGGACCGGGGAGCTGTTTTTT
TRBJ2-4 | once | TRBV6-6 | - | CASSWENKNIQYF | TGTGCCAGCAGCTGGGAGAACAAAAACATTCAGTACTTC
TRBJ2-7 | - | TRBV11-3 | - | CASSLTAGSYEQYF | TGTGCCAGCAGCTTAACGGCAGGCTCCTACGAGCAGTACTTC
TRBJ2-5 | - | TRBV30 | - | CACIGVVGARETQYF | TGTGCCTGCATTGGGGTCGTGGGAGCACGGGAGACCCAGTACTTC
TRBJ2-7 | - | TRBV5-6 | - | CASSLGGEAYEQYF | TGTGCCAGCAGCTTGGGCGGGGAAGCCTACGAGCAGTACTTC
TRBJ2-1 | - | TRBV6-1 | TRBD2 | CAVIAGGTYNEQFF | TGTGCCGTTATAGCGGGAGGTACCTACAATGAGCAGTTCTTC
TRBJ2-1 | - | TRBV19 | - | CASSVGLNNNEQFF | TGTGCCAGTAGCGTGGGGCTAAATAATAATGAGCAGTTCTTC
TRBJ2-1 | - | TRBV9 | TRBD2 | CASSVVGLAGGGVGEQFF | TGTGCCAGCAGCGTAGTGGGACTAGCGGGAGGAGGAGTGGGTGAGCAGTTCTTC
TRBJ2-5 | - | TRBV7-9 | TRBD2 | CASSLASGGGETQYF | TGTGCCAGCAGCTTGGCCTCGGGGGGTGGCGAGACCCAGTACTTC
TRBJ1-1 | - | TRBV7-6 | - | CASSLAGQNTEAFF | TGTGCCAGCAGCTTAGCGGGACAGAACACTGAAGCTTTCTTT
TRBJ2-7 | - | TRBV30 | TRBD2 | CAWSPAGVPPGEQYF | TGTGCCTGGAGTCCAGCGGGAGTGCCGCCAGGCGAGCAGTACTTC
TRBJ2-7 | - | TRBV7-9 | - | CASSQTGSEQYF | TGTGCCAGCAGCCAAACAGGGAGCGAGCAGTACTTC
TRBJ2-7 | - | TRBV6-5 | TRBD2 | CASSGLAGVYEQYF | TGTGCCAGCAGCGGACTAGCGGGAGTCTACGAGCAGTACTTC
TRBJ2-1 | - | TRBV4-3 | TRBD1 | CASSQPTGGRGPNEQFF | TGCGCCAGCAGCCAACCTACAGGGGGCAGAGGGCCCAATGAGCAGTTCTTC
TRBJ2-5 | few | TRBV29-1 | - | CSVERGETQYF | TGCAGCGTTGAACGGGGGGAGACCCAGTACTTC
TRBJ2-7 | - | TRBV27 | - | CASSHLGGRPLGDEQYF | TGTGCCAGCAGTCACCTGGGGGGGCGCCCCTTGGGTGACGAGCAGTACTTC
TRBJ1-1 | - | TRBV18 | TRBD1 | CASSLMGQENTEAFF | TGTGCCAGCTCACTGATGGGACAGGAGAACACTGAAGCTTTCTTT
TRBJ2-7 | - | TRBV2 | TRBD1 | CARGGQASYEQYF | TGTGCCAGGGGGGGACAGGCGTCCTACGAGCAGTACTTC
TRBJ2-1 | few | TRBV6-1 | - | CASSDRYNEQFF | TGTGCCAGCAGTGACAGGTACAATGAGCAGTTCTTC
TRBJ1-4 | few | TRBV15 | - | CATSREYREKLFF | TGTGCCACCAGCAGAGAATATAGAGAAAAACTGTTTTTT
TRBJ2-3 | - | TRBV9 | - | CASSVGGGSSTDTQYF | TGTGCCAGCAGCGTAGGTGGCGGTTCTAGCACAGATACGCAGTATTTT
TRBJ2-7 | - | TRBV18 | TRBD2 | CASSRDPPTSGNYYEQYF | TGTGCCAGCTCACGGGATCCACCAACTAGCGGGAATTACTACGAGCAGTACTTC
TRBJ2-7 | once | TRBV7-8 | - | CASSLDQVVVGYEQYF | TGTGCCAGCAGCTTAGACCAGGTCGTCGTAGGCTACGAGCAGTACTTC
TRBJ2-7 | - | TRBV11-2 | TRBD2 | CASSPGLDYEQYF | TGTGCCAGCAGCCCAGGACTAGACTACGAGCAGTACTTC
TRBJ2-1 | - | TRBV4-3 | TRBD2 | CASNEPPGLAPREGYNEQFF | TGCGCCAGCAATGAACCGCCGGGACTAGCGCCCCGGGAGGGTTACAATGAGCAGTTCTTC
TRBJ1-2 | few | TRBV9 | TRBD1 | CASSVDLRTGAPSNYGYTF | TGTGCCAGCAGCGTGGACCTCCGGACAGGGGCCCCATCTAACTATGGCTACACCTTC
TRBJ2-6 | few | TRBV4-2 | - | CASSQGIQAGANVLTF | TGTGCCAGCAGCCAAGGTATCCAGGCTGGGGCCAACGTCCTGACTTTC
TRBJ2-7 | - | TRBV5-4 | TRBD2 | CASSPSRGEREQYF | TGTGCCAGCAGCCCCTCTCGGGGGGAAAGGGAGCAGTACTTC
TRBJ1-4 | once | TRBV7-9 | - | CASSPQGGTNEKLFF | TGTGCCAGCAGCCCGCAGGGTGGCACTAATGAAAAACTGTTTTTT
TRBJ1-5 | - | TRBV6-1 | - | CASTKTQGSNQPQHF | TGTGCCAGCACGAAAACACAGGGAAGCAATCAGCCCCAGCATTTT
TRBJ2-1 | - | TRBV7-9 | TRBD2 | CASSSSGMNSYNEQFF | TGTGCCAGCAGCTCTAGCGGGATGAACTCCTACAATGAGCAGTTCTTC
TRBJ1-2 | - | TRBV5-1 | - | CASSEPGVQYYGYTF | TGCGCCAGCAGCGAACCCGGGGTACAGTACTATGGCTACACCTTC
TRBJ1-1 | - | TRBV28 | - | CASSSPSPGNSGTPNTEAFF | TGTGCCAGCAGTTCCCCTTCGCCCGGGAATTCCGGGACACCGAACACTGAAGCTTTCTTT
TRBJ2-1 | - | TRBV5-1 | TRBD2 | CASSLATSGSPGSYNEQFF | TGCGCCAGCAGCTTGGCCACTAGCGGGAGCCCCGGCTCCTACAATGAGCAGTTCTTC
TRBJ1-5 | few | TRBV6-6 | - | CASSPWGGNQPQHF | TGTGCCAGCAGTCCCTGGGGGGGCAATCAGCCCCAGCATTTT
TRBJ2-7 | - | TRBV12-2 | - | CASRLAVGTVSYEQYF | TGTGCAAGTCGCTTAGCTGTGGGGACAGTTTCCTACGAGCAGTACTTC
TRBJ2-1 | - | TRBV15 | TRBD2 | CATSRDYRLGGGEQFF | TGTGCCACCAGCAGAGATTACCGCCTGGGCGGGGGTGAGCAGTTCTTC
TRBJ2-7 | - | TRBV7-9 | - | CASSSRYTGEQYF | TGTGCCAGCAGCTCACGCTACACAGGAGAGCAGTACTTC
TRBJ1-1 | - | TRBV7-3 | TRBD1 | CASSLYRPLLTGVYMNTEAFF | TGTGCCAGCAGCTTATATCGACCCCTGTTGACAGGGGTATACATGAACACTGAAGCTTTCTTT
TRBJ2-3 | once | TRBV7-8 | - | CASSLVAYSTDTQYF | TGTGCCAGCAGCTTAGTAGCGTATAGCACAGATACGCAGTATTTT
TRBJ1-1 | few | TRBV18 | - | CASSPSQANTEAFF | TGTGCCAGCTCACCCTCTCAGGCGAACACTGAAGCTTTCTTT